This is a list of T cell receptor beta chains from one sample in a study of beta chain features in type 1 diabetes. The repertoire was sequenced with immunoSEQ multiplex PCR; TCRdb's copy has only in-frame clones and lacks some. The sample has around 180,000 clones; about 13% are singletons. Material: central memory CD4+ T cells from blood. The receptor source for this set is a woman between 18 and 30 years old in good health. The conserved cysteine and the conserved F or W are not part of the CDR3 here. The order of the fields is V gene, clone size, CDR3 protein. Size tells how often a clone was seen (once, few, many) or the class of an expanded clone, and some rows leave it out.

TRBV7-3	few	ASSSGLAGGPTGELF
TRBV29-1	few	SATRVGNEQY
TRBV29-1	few	SVDNSRWNTEAF
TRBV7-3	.	ASSLAAGLFSAQY
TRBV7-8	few	ASSLGQGTEKLF
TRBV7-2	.	ASSFYQGKGEKLF
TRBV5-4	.	ASSLVGGHYGYT
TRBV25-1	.	ASSRGFGYT
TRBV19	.	ASPGQGHNEQF
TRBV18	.	ASSLTSGRGTDTQY
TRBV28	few	ASSLPPGGNQPQH
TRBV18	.	ASSDGQGAGYEQY
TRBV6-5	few	ASSYGGAGGAGELF
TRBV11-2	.	ASSSQGETQY
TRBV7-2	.	ASSPLQGSGTDTQY
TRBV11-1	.	ASSPQGGSYNEQF
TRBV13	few	ASSLRAGDNEKLF
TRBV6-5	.	ASSYPGQGKETQY
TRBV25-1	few	ASRSGQGNEKLF
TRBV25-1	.	ASRDSYEQY
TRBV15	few	ATSPRKGQAYEQY
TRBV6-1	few	ASTPSSGNYGYT
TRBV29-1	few	SVEGQGLYEQY
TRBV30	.	AWRETDITDTQY
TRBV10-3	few	ATSRELNQPQH
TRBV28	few	ASRPAHRGITEAF
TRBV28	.	ASSKGRAVSY
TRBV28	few	ASTLAGPDTQY
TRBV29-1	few	SVPGLGGDIQY
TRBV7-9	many	ASGGYSRNTEAF
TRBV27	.	ASRTTGAPAEQY
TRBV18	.	ASSPSQRENTEAF
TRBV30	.	AWSGGEQPQH
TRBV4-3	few	ASSPLGGSYEQF
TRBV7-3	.	ASSPSALAGVQF
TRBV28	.	ASSLDRAGTVDTQY
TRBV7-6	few	ASTKGTGVNNEQF
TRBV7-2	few	ASSSRGGTGRSGANVLT
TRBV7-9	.	ASDKGDYNTDTQY
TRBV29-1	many	SVALYGGDTEAF
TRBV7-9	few	ASSLRLAGVTDTQY
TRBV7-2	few	ASSPPGGLNGELF
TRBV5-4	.	ASRSSGRARNEQF
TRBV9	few	ASSQNPRPMNTEAF
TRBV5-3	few	ARSQGTGKPGANVLT